One sample yielded the 3 T cell receptor beta chains listed below, sequenced in a study of cytomegalovirus exposure and HLA in healthy donors. The PCR employed 60 Vbeta primers together with 13 Jbeta primers. Assay used: immunoSEQ multiplex PCR; TCRdb lists only in-frame clones, some missing. This sample carries 100,000 to 150,000 clones, roughly 74% of them seen once, and the ten largest clones take 5.5% to 8.5%. The sequencing sample was made of PBMCs. All receptors derive from a male donor in good health and CMV-seronegative.

The chain recombines TRBV19 with TRBJ1-4, with 10 bases lining up with TRBD1. Germline V gene sequence: CDR1 LNHDA, CDR2 SQIVND (reference sequence). CDR3 size: 16 residues. V dropped 5 bases and J dropped 7; count of bases not matched to a gene: 10. The CDR3 loop is CASSPTPGQGREKLFF. In DNA, the CDR3 is TGTGCCAGTAGTCCCACCCCGGGACAGGGGCGTGAAAAACTGTTTTTT.

V gene TRBV7-9 combines with J gene TRBJ2-5; the D is unclear. Between the trimmed V and J ends, which lost 3 bases and 7 bases, there was a span of 12 bases. Germline V gene data show CDR1 as SEHNR and CDR2 as FQNEAQ (reference sequence). The CDR3 is 13 residues long. The CDR3 DNA is TGTGCCAGCAGCTTCGGAGAGGTTGGGACCCAGTACTTC. This gives the protein CASSFGEVGTQYF.

J is TRBJ2-7 and V is TRBV6-1; perhaps TRBD1 as D (7 bases). Per the germline V gene, CDR1 is MNHNS and CDR2 is SASEGT. The CDR3 is 13 amino acids. V dropped 6 bases and J dropped 4 bases, with 13 bases sitting between them. The CDR3 loop reads CASRRDSVYEQYF. The CDR3 DNA follows: TGTGCCAGCAGGCGGGACAGTGTTTACGAGCAGTACTTC.